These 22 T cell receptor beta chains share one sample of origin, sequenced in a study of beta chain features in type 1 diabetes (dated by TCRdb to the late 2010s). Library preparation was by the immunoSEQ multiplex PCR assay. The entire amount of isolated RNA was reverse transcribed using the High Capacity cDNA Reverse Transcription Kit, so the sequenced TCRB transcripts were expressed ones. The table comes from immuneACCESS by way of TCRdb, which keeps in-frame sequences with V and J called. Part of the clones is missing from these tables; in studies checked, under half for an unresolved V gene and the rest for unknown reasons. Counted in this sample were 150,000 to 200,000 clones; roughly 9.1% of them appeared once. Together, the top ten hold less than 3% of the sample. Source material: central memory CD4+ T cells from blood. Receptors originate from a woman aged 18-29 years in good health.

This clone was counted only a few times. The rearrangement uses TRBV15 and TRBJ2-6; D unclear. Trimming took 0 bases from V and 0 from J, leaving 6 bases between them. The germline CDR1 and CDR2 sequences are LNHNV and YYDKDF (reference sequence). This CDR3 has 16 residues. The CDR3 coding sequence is TGTGCCACCAGCAGAGATGGCAGCTCTGGGGCCAACGTCCTGACTTTC. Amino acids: CATSRDGSSGANVLTF. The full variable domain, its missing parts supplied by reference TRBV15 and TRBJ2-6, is DAMVIQNPRYQVTQFGKPVTLSCSQTLNHNVMYWYQQKSSQAPKLLFHYYDKDFNNEADTPDNFQSRRPNTSFCFLDIRSPGLGDTAMYLCATSRDGSSGANVLTFGAGSRLTVL.

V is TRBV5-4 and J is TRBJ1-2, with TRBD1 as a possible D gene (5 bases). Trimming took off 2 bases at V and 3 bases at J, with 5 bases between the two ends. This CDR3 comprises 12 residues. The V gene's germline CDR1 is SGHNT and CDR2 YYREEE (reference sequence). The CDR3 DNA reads TGTGCCAGCAGCTTCAGGGACTATGGCTACACCTTC. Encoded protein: CASSFRDYGYTF.

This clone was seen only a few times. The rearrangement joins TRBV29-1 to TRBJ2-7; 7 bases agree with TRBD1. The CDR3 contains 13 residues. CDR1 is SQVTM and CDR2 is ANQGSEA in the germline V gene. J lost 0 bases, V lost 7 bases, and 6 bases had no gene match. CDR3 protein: CSAGDSSSYEQYF. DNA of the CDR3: TGCAGCGCCGGGGACAGCAGCTCCTACGAGCAGTACTTC.

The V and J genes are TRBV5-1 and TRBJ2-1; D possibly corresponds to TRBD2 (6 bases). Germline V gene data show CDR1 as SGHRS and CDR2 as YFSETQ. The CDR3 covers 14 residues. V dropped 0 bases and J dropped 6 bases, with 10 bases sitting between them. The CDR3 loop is CASSLATSINEQFF. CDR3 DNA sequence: TGCGCCAGCAGCTTGGCCACTAGCATCAATGAGCAGTTCTTC. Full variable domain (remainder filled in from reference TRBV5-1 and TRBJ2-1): KAGVTQTPRYLIKTRGQQVTLSCSPISGHRSVSWYQQTPGQGLQFLFEYFSETQRNKGNFPGRFSGRQFSNSRSEMNVSTLELGDSALYLCASSLATSINEQFFGPGTRLTVL.

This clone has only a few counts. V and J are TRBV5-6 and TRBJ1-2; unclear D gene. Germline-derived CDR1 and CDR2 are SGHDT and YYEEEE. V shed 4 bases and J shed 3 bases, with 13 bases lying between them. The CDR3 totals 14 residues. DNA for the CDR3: TGTGCCAGCAGCATGATGGGGAGGGACTATGGCTACACCTTC. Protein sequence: CASSMMGRDYGYTF.

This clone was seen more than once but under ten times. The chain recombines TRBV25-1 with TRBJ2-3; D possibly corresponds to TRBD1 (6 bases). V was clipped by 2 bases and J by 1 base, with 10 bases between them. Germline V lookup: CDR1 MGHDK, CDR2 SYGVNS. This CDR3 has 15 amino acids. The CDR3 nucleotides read TGTGCCAGCAGTGAACAGGGGTGGGGCACAGATACGCAGTATTTT. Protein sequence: CASSEQGWGTDTQYF.

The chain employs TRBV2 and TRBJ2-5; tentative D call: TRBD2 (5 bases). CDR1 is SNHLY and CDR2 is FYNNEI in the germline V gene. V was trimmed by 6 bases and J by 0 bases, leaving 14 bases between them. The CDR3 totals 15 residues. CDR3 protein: CASRAGFTDQETQYF. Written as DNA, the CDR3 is TGTGCCAGCAGGGCGGGTTTCACAGACCAAGAGACCCAGTACTTC.

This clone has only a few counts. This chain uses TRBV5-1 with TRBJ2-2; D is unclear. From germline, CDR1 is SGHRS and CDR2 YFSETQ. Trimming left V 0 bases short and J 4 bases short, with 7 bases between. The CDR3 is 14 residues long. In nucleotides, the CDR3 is TGCGCCAGCAGCTTGGGAGTCCTCACCGGGGAGCTGTTTTTT. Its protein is CASSLGVLTGELFF. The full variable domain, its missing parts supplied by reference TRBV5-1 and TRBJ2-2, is KAGVTQTPRYLIKTRGQQVTLSCSPISGHRSVSWYQQTPGQGLQFLFEYFSETQRNKGNFPGRFSGRQFSNSRSEMNVSTLELGDSALYLCASSLGVLTGELFFGEGSRLTVL.

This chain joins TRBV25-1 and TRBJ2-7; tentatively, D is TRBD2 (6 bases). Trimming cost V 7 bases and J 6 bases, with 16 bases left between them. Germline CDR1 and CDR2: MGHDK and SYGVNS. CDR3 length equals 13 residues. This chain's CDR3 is CASTRRGLSEQYF. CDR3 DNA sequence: TGTGCCAGCACCCGCCGGGGGTTAAGCGAGCAGTACTTC.

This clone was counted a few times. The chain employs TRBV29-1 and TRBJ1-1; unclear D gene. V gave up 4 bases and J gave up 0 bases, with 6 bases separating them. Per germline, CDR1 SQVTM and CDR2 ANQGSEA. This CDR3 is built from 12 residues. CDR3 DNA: TGCAGCGTTGGGGAGATGAACACTGAAGCTTTCTTT. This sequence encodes CSVGEMNTEAFF.

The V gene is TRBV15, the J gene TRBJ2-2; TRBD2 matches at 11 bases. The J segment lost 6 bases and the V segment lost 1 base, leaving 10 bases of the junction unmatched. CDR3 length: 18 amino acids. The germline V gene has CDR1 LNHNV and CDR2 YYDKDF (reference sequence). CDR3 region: CATSRARGLAGGPGELFF. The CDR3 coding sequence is TGTGCCACCAGCAGAGCCCGTGGATTAGCGGGGGGGCCCGGGGAGCTGTTTTTT.

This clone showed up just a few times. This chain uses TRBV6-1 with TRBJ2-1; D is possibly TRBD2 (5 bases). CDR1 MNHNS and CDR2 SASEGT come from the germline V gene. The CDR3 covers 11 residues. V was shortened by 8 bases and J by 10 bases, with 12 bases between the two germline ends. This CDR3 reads CASSVRGEQFF. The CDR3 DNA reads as TGTGCCAGCTCGGTCCGCGGGGAGCAGTTCTTC.

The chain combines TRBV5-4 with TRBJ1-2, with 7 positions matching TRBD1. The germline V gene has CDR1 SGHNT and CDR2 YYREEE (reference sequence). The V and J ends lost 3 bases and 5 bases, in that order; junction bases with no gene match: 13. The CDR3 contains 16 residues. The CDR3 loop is CASSSGDSGPSYGYTF. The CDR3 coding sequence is TGTGCCAGCAGCTCCGGGGACAGCGGGCCATCTTATGGCTACACCTTC.

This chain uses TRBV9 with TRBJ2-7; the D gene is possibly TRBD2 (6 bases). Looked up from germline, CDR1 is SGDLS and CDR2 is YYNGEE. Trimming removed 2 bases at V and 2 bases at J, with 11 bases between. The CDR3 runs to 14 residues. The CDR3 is CASSVATSTYEQYF. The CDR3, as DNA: TGTGCCAGCAGCGTGGCGACTAGTACCTACGAGCAGTACTTC.

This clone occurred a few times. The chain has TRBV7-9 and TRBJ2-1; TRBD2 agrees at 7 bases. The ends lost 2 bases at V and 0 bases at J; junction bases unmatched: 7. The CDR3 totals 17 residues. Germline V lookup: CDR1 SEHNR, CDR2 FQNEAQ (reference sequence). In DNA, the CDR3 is TGTGCCAGCAGCTTATCGACTAGCTCGAACTCCTACAATGAGCAGTTCTTC. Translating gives CASSLSTSSNSYNEQFF.

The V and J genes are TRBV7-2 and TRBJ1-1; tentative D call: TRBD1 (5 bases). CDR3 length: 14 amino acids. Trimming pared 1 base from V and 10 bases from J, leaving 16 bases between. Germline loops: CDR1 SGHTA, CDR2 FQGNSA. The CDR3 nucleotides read TGTGCCAGCAGCTTAGACCCCTCGGGGGGTCGAGCTTTCTTT. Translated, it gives CASSLDPSGGRAFF.

Here the CDR3 DNA reads TGTGCCAGCAGCCGGACCAGCGGGGATTCCTACGAGCAGTACTTC. Translated, it gives CASSRTSGDSYEQYF. This rearrangement joins TRBV5-6 to TRBJ2-7, with 7 bases that match TRBD2. V dropped 4 bases and J dropped 1; count of bases not matched to a gene: 8. The CDR3 runs to 15 residues. Germline CDR1 reads SGHDT; CDR2 reads YYEEEE.

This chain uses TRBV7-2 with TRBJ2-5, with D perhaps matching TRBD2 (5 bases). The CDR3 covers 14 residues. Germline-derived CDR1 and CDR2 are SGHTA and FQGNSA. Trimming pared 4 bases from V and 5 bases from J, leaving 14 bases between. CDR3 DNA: TGTGCCAGCAGCTCTAGCAGGACGTTGGAGACCCAGTACTTC. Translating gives CASSSSRTLETQYF.

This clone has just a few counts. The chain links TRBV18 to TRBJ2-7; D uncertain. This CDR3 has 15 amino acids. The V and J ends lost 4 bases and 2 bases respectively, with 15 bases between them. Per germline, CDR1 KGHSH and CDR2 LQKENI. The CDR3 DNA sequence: TGTGCCAGCTCACACCCCGAGGTGGGTGCCTACGAGCAGTACTTC. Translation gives CASSHPEVGAYEQYF.

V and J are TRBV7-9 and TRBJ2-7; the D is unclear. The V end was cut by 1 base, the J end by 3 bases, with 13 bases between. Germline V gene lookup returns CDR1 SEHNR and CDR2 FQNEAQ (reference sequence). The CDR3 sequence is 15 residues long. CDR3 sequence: CASSLGGAVSYEQYF. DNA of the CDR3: TGTGCCAGCAGCTTAGGAGGTGCCGTGAGCTACGAGCAGTACTTC.

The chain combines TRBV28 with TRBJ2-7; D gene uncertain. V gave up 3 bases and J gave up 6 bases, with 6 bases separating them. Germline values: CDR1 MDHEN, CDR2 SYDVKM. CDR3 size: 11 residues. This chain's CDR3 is CASSFSFEQYF. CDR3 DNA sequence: TGTGCCAGCAGTTTTTCGTTCGAGCAGTACTTC.

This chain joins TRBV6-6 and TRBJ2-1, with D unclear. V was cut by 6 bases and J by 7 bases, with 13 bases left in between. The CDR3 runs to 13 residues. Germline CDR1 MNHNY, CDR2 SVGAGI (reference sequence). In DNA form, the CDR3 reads TGTGCCAGCAGCCAAGAGGTTCGGAATGAGCAGTTCTTC. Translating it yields CASSQEVRNEQFF.